One and the same sample provided the 29 T cell receptor beta chains below, sequenced in a study of cytomegalovirus exposure and HLA in healthy donors. A multiplex PCR was run with 60 Vbeta primers and 13 Jbeta primers. Sequenced by immunoSEQ multiplex PCR; TCRdb stores in-frame clones only, minus some. The sample shows over 150,000 clones, approximately 80% of them seen only once. The sequenced sample consisted of PBMCs. These receptors were taken from a male donor in good health and CMV-seropositive.

The chain has TRBV6-4 and TRBJ2-1, with 8 bases aligning to TRBD2. Trimming took 2 bases from V and 9 from J; bases not matched to a gene: 9. Germline V gene lookup returns CDR1 MRHNA and CDR2 SNTAGT. The CDR3 length is 15 residues. The CDR3: CASSDRPGGAGEQFF. The CDR3 DNA reads TGTGCCAGCAGTGACCGCCCGGGGGGGGCCGGTGAGCAGTTCTTC.

This clone has only a few counts. The J gene is TRBJ1-3, the V gene TRBV6-6; the D is unclear. CDR1 is MNHNY, CDR2 SVGAGI, per germline (reference sequence). This CDR3 is built from 16 residues. Trimming stripped 0 bases from V and 4 bases from J, with 13 bases between. DNA of the CDR3: TGTGCCAGCAGTTACTCGTCGTTCGGGTCCGGAAACACCATATATTTT. It yields the protein CASSYSSFGSGNTIYF.

The chain is built from TRBV19 and TRBJ2-1; tentative D call: TRBD2 (5 bases). Per the germline V gene, CDR1 is LNHDA and CDR2 is SQIVND (reference sequence). This CDR3 region has 15 residues. Trimming took 7 bases from V and 5 from J, leaving 18 bases between them. The CDR3: CASKDSRGRHNEQFF. The CDR3 DNA reads as TGTGCCAGTAAGGACTCCCGCGGTCGACACAATGAGCAGTTCTTC.

This chain uses TRBV19 with TRBJ1-5, with TRBD1 matching over 8 bases. This CDR3 has 15 amino acids. V shed 4 bases, J shed 7 bases, and the junction held 9 bases outside the gene matches. The germline V gene has CDR1 LNHDA and CDR2 SQIVND (reference sequence). This CDR3 reads CASSTTDRVDQPQHF. The CDR3 DNA reads TGTGCCAGTAGTACGACGGACAGGGTGGACCAGCCCCAGCATTTT.

This chain links TRBV19 with TRBJ1-1; 7 bases are shared with TRBD1. With V trimmed by 8 bases and J by 0 bases, 6 bases remained unmatched. This CDR3 comprises 14 residues. Germline V gene data show CDR1 as LNHDA and CDR2 as SQIVND (reference sequence). DNA for the CDR3: TGTGCCAGTGCCCGGGACAGATTGAACACTGAAGCTTTCTTT. Its protein product is CASARDRLNTEAFF.

The genes are TRBV30 and TRBJ1-4; D is possibly TRBD1 (5 bases). The germline V and J ends were trimmed by 7 bases and 4 bases, with 10 bases remaining between them. The V gene's germline CDR1 is GTSNPN and CDR2 SVGIG (reference sequence). The CDR3 loop spans 12 amino acids. CDR3: CASGRNNEKLFF. The CDR3 bases are TGTGCCTCAGGGCGGAATAATGAAAAACTGTTTTTT.

This chain joins TRBV4-1 and TRBJ1-2; D is uncertain. Trimming cost V 1 base and J 7 bases, with 13 bases left between them. CDR3 length: 14 amino acids. Germline lookup yields CDR1 MGHRA and CDR2 YSYEKL. The CDR3 DNA follows: TGCGCCAGCAGCCAAGCATACGGAGCAGTTGGCTACACCTTC. Translating gives CASSQAYGAVGYTF.

Of note for this clone: It is likely a read error, because the conserved phenylalanine at the end of the CDR3 is missing. The V and J genes are TRBV6-1 and TRBJ1-5; 7 nucleotides line up with TRBD1. Germline V lookup: CDR1 MNHNS, CDR2 SASEGT. Trimming removed 6 bases from V and 1 base from J; junction bases left unmatched: 3. This CDR3 contains 14 residues. The CDR3 loop is CASSRTGSNQPQHL. In DNA, the CDR3 is TGTGCCAGCAGCCGGACAGGCAGCAATCAGCCCCAGCATCTT.

V usage is TRBV19 and J usage is TRBJ1-5; 7 positions match TRBD1. The germline CDR1 and CDR2 sequences are LNHDA and SQIVND (reference sequence). The CDR3 sequence is 15 residues long. The J segment lost 2 bases and the V segment lost 4 bases, leaving 5 bases of the junction unmatched. CDR3 sequence reads: CASSKGTGGNQPQHF. CDR3 coding DNA: TGTGCCAGTAGTAAAGGAACAGGGGGCAATCAGCCCCAGCATTTT.

The chain carries TRBV10-3 and TRBJ2-2; D not resolved. V was cut by 4 bases and J by 1 base, with 7 bases left in between. Germline CDR1 and CDR2: ENHRY and SYGVKD. This CDR3 contains 14 residues. As DNA, the CDR3 is TGTGCCATCAGTGTACCCGGGAACACCGGGGAGCTGTTTTTT. Translated, it gives CAISVPGNTGELFF.

This chain links TRBV30 with TRBJ1-1, with D maybe TRBD1 (5 bases). Germline lookup yields CDR1 GTSNPN and CDR2 SVGIG (reference sequence). There are 16 residues in the CDR3. The ends were cut back, 0 bases at V and 6 bases at J, with 20 bases in the middle. Written as DNA, the CDR3 is TGTGCCTGGAGTGTTAGGCAGGGAAAGCCCCTTTCTGAAGCTTTCTTT. Translating gives CAWSVRQGKPLSEAFF.

This sequence joins TRBV27 and TRBJ1-2, with 7 bases fitting TRBD1. V was pared by 3 bases and J by 4 bases, with 8 bases of the junction left unmatched. Germline CDR1 reads MNHEY; CDR2 reads SMNVEV (reference sequence). The CDR3 is made up of 15 amino acids. CDR3 bases: TGTGCCAGCAGTTTTTCTAGACAGGGTACCTATGGCTACACCTTC. Translated, it gives CASSFSRQGTYGYTF.

This clone was observed a few times. V and J are TRBV4-3 and TRBJ1-6, with unresolved D. This CDR3 has 16 residues. The germline V gene encodes CDR1 LGHNA and CDR2 YSLEER. Trimming took off 2 bases at V and 7 bases at J, with 15 bases between the two ends. This CDR3 reads CASSQYGGRGNSPLHF. For the CDR3, the DNA is TGCGCCAGCAGCCAATACGGCGGGCGAGGGAATTCACCCCTCCACTTT.

The rearrangement uses TRBV14 and TRBJ2-2, with TRBD2 identical over 8 bases. The V and J ends lost 4 bases and 3 bases, in that order; junction bases with no gene match: 10. The CDR3 contains 17 residues. CDR1 and CDR2 (germline): SGHDN, FVKESK. The CDR3 DNA sequence: TGTGCCAGCAGCCTTACCTCAGCGGGAGTTGACACCGGGGAGCTGTTTTTT. It is translated as CASSLTSAGVDTGELFF.

The chain couples TRBV11-3 to TRBJ2-5; TRBD2 agrees at 7 bases. In germline, CDR1 is SGHNT, CDR2 YENEEA. The CDR3 sequence is 16 residues long. V shed 1 base and J 0 bases; nucleotides not matched to a gene: 5. The CDR3 sequence is CASSLGSSGNQETQYF. The CDR3 DNA is TGTGCCAGCAGCTTAGGTTCTAGCGGAAACCAAGAGACCCAGTACTTC. The full variable domain, with the rest looked up from reference TRBV11-3 and TRBJ2-5, is EAGVVQSPRYKIIEKKQPVAFWCNPISGHNTLYWYLQNLGQGPELLIRYENEEAVDDSQLPKDRFSAERLKGVDSTLKIQPAELGDSAVYLCASSLGSSGNQETQYFGPGTRLLVL.

The rearrangement links TRBV18 to TRBJ2-4, with D maybe TRBD2 (6 bases). The CDR3 length is 16 residues. The V end lost 4 bases, the J end lost 0 bases, and 13 bases lay between the germline ends. Germline loops: CDR1 KGHSH, CDR2 LQKENI. This CDR3 is CASSRVVGGAKNIQYF. The CDR3 region has the DNA TGTGCCAGCTCACGTGTGGTGGGGGGAGCCAAAAACATTCAGTACTTC.

This clone has a handful of counts. V gene TRBV7-2 combines with J gene TRBJ1-1; D not resolved. With 2 bases removed from V and 0 bases from J, the gap between germline ends came to 19 bases. The CDR3 has 18 amino acids. Per the germline V gene, CDR1 is SGHTA and CDR2 is FQGNSA. DNA for the CDR3: TGTGCCAGCAGCTTAACTCCTCTGGCAGGAACAATGAACACTGAAGCTTTCTTT. Encoded protein: CASSLTPLAGTMNTEAFF.

The J gene is TRBJ1-1, the V gene TRBV9; 7 bases are shared with TRBD1. This CDR3 region has 15 residues. Germline CDR1 reads SGDLS; CDR2 reads YYNGEE. The trim removed 1 base at V and 3 bases at J, leaving 6 bases unmatched. CDR3 in amino acids: CASSVSPDRHTEAFF. CDR3 in DNA: TGTGCCAGCAGCGTAAGTCCGGACAGGCACACTGAAGCTTTCTTT. The full variable domain, completed using reference TRBV9 and TRBJ1-1, is DSGVTQTPKHLITATGQRVTLRCSPRSGDLSVYWYQQSLDQGLQFLIQYYNGEERAKGNILERFSAQQFPDLHSELNLSSLELGDSALYFCASSVSPDRHTEAFFGQGTRLTVV.

The chain employs TRBV11-3 and TRBJ1-1; 8 positions agree with TRBD1. The CDR3 sequence is 16 residues long. Germline values: CDR1 SGHNT, CDR2 YENEEA. The V and J ends lost 1 base and 11 bases, in that order; junction bases with no gene match: 15. This chain's CDR3 is CASSLARTGYQLLAFF. CDR3 in DNA: TGTGCCAGCAGCTTAGCACGGACAGGGTATCAGCTATTGGCTTTCTTT.

CDR3 coding DNA: TGTGCCAGCAGTTCGGGACACTTCTACGAGCAGTACTTC. This gives the protein CASSSGHFYEQYF. The chain employs TRBV27 and TRBJ2-7; possibly TRBD1 for D (6 bases). The CDR3 totals 13 residues. Per germline, CDR1 MNHEY and CDR2 SMNVEV (reference sequence). Trimming left V 4 bases short and J 3 bases short, with 10 bases between.

The gene calls are TRBV7-9 and TRBJ1-1, with D uncertain. This CDR3 comprises 14 residues. V shed 7 bases and J shed 0 bases, with 12 bases lying between them. Germline CDR1 is SEHNR and CDR2 is FQNEAQ (reference sequence). The CDR3, as DNA: TGTGCCAGCACCTCCCTCAGTCTGAACACTGAAGCTTTCTTT. Amino acid sequence: CASTSLSLNTEAFF.

The rearrangement joins TRBV6-6 to TRBJ1-5; D is unresolved. CDR3 length equals 15 residues. CDR1 is MNHNY, CDR2 SVGAGI, per germline (reference sequence). The V end lost 4 bases, the J end lost 6 bases, and 16 bases lay between the germline ends. The CDR3 nucleotides read TGTGCCAGCAGTTCTCCGGGAATTGACGGTCAGCCCCAGCATTTT. As protein: CASSSPGIDGQPQHF.

This chain uses TRBV6-5 with TRBJ2-5; 9 nucleotides agree with TRBD2. From germline, CDR1 is MNHEY and CDR2 SVGAGI. The CDR3 consists of 14 residues. Losses at the gene ends were 6 bases for V and 4 bases for J; bases not matched to a gene: 6. Written as DNA, the CDR3 is TGTGCCAGCAGCTTAACGACTAGCGGAGAGACCCAGTACTTC. Its protein is CASSLTTSGETQYF.

The V and J genes are TRBV5-1 and TRBJ2-1; perhaps TRBD2 as D (6 bases). This CDR3 comprises 14 residues. Germline V lookup: CDR1 SGHRS, CDR2 YFSETQ. The V end lost 0 bases, the J end lost 5 bases, and 9 bases lay between the germline ends. The CDR3 loop reads CASSLAGGNNEQFF. CDR3 bases: TGCGCCAGCAGCTTGGCCGGCGGGAACAATGAGCAGTTCTTC.

The chain is built from TRBV30 and TRBJ1-6; no definite D call. Germline CDR1 and CDR2: GTSNPN and SVGIG (reference sequence). The CDR3 has 15 residues. V lost 1 base and J lost 6, with 13 bases in between. The CDR3 DNA sequence: TGTGCCTGGAGTGGGGCACGCGCCGGTAATTCACCCCTCCACTTT. Its translation: CAWSGARAGNSPLHF. The whole variable domain, remainder taken from reference TRBV30 and TRBJ1-6, is SQTIHQWPATLVQPVGSPLSLECTVEGTSNPNLYWYRQAAGRGLQLLFYSVGIGQISSEVPQNLSASRPQDRQFILSSKKLLLSDSGFYLCAWSGARAGNSPLHFGNGTRLTVT.

The chain uses TRBV4-1 and TRBJ2-7; TRBD1 might be the D (5 bases). Looked up from germline, CDR1 is MGHRA and CDR2 is YSYEKL. The CDR3 has 18 residues. V lost 0 bases, J lost 0 bases, and 18 bases lay in between. The CDR3 DNA is TGCGCCAGCAGCCAAGATCCGAACACTGGACATCCCTCCTACGAGCAGTACTTC. Its translation is CASSQDPNTGHPSYEQYF.

The CDR3 region is CASSAGQGTNGPFHTEAFF. The CDR3 region has the DNA TGTGCCAGCAGCGCGGGACAGGGGACAAATGGCCCTTTCCACACTGAAGCTTTCTTT. The chain has TRBV7-6 and TRBJ1-1, with TRBD1 identical over 10 bases. With V trimmed by 5 bases and J by 3 bases, 18 bases remained unmatched. The CDR3 spans 19 residues. Germline loops: CDR1 SGHVS, CDR2 FNYEAQ.

This clone was observed once. The CDR3 DNA reads TGTGCCAGCAGTGCGGCAGGACTAGCGGTAAACAATGAGCAGTTCTTC. This gives the protein CASSAAGLAVNNEQFF. V gene TRBV6-1 combines with J gene TRBJ2-1, with 10 bases fitting TRBD2. The CDR3 covers 16 residues. Germline CDR1 reads MNHNS; CDR2 reads SASEGT. The V gene end was trimmed by 4 bases and the J gene end by 5 bases; junction bases not matched to a gene: 8.

The J gene is TRBJ2-3, the V gene TRBV6-1, with 11 bases matching TRBD2. CDR1 is MNHNS, CDR2 SASEGT, per germline. This CDR3 comprises 15 residues. The J segment lost 6 bases and the V segment lost 4 bases, leaving 6 bases of the junction unmatched. CDR3 amino acids: CASSALAGGPDTQYF. The DNA of the CDR3 is TGTGCCAGCAGTGCCTTAGCGGGGGGGCCGGATACGCAGTATTTT.